The clone carrying this T cell receptor beta chain is deemed medium-sized (0.01 to 0.1%) by its frequency. Its antigen is undetermined. The CDR3 length is 15 residues. Identification of naive CD8+ T cells rested on CD45RO-CCR7+CD27+CD95- status. With UMI labels, 5' RACE was used to prepare the TRB cDNA libraries. TCRdb re-called the 5' RACE reads, yielding one record per CDR3 amino acid sequence without DNA. The repertoire shows around 3,500 distinct CDR3 sequences; the top ten hold 2% to 2.5%. These data originate in a study of CXCR3-negative and CXCR3-positive naive CD8 T cells. Study-level findings and limits: Similar TRBV-TRBJ gene usage was seen in naive CXCR3-negative and CXCR3-positive cells, but not in memory cells. TCR strength was inferred from TRB CDR3 properties, while surface CD5 was comparable between naive subsets.

This chain connects TRBV12-3 or TRBV12-4 to TRBJ2-1; without DNA, the TCRdb call of TRBD2 cannot be checked. The sequence was collected from a human donor in good health. Some clones in this sample may be carry-over from other donors' samples. The sequencing input was naive CXCR3- CD8+ T cells from blood. Described subset: CD45RO-CCR7+CD27+CD95- naive CD8+ T cells lacking CXCR3 (TNR3-). The CDR3 loop reads CASSFDYTSYNEQFF.